These 7 T cell receptor beta chains originate from one sample sequenced in a study of OX40 agonist ivuxolimab in advanced cancers. Produced via immunoSEQ multiplex PCR; TCRdb's table is partial and in-frame only. The repertoire includes approximately 62,000 clones, 80% to 95% of them detected once, and 13% sits in the top ten. Specimen: CD4+ or CD8+ T cells sorted from blood, collected in a trial of the OX40 agonist ivuxolimab. These receptors were collected from an adult with an advanced solid tumor such as melanoma, head and neck, liver or kidney cancer.

As concerns this clone: The identical CDR3 is also encoded by other nucleotide sequences in the sample. V is TRBV7-9 and J is TRBJ2-1; perhaps TRBD2 as D (5 bases). With 2 bases removed from V and 0 bases from J, the gap between germline ends came to 8 bases. CDR3 size: 15 residues. Germline V gene sequence: CDR1 SEHNR, CDR2 FQNEAQ (reference sequence). CDR3 sequence reads: CASSLPGSSYNEQFF. The DNA for the CDR3 is TGTGCCAGCAGCTTACCGGGAAGCTCCTACAATGAGCAGTTCTTC.

V gene TRBV7-6 combines with J gene TRBJ2-1; 7 positions match TRBD2. This CDR3 contains 16 residues. Germline assignment: CDR1 SGHVS and CDR2 FNYEAQ. V lost 4 bases, J lost 6 bases, and 12 bases stayed unmatched. Here the CDR3 reads CASSSSTSRDFNEQFF. The CDR3 region has the DNA TGTGCCAGCAGCTCCTCGACTAGCAGGGACTTCAATGAGCAGTTCTTC.

This chain links TRBV14 with TRBJ1-1; weak D call: TRBD1 (5 bases). The CDR3 runs 17 residues. V was clipped by 3 bases and J by 2 bases, with 19 bases between them. CDR1 and CDR2 (germline): SGHDN, FVKESK. CDR3 residues: CASSQTREGHLNTEAFF. For the CDR3, the DNA is TGTGCCAGCAGCCAGACCCGCGAGGGGCACCTCAACACTGAAGCTTTCTTT.

This chain links TRBV5-1 with TRBJ2-5, with D possibly called TRBD1 or TRBD2 (5 bases each). The germline CDR1 and CDR2 sequences are SGHRS and YFSETQ. This CDR3 has 15 amino acids. Trimming took off 4 bases at V and 1 base at J, with 14 bases between the two ends. The CDR3 region is CASSPIFGTQETQYF. In nucleotides, the CDR3 is TGCGCCAGCAGCCCAATATTCGGGACCCAAGAGACCCAGTACTTC.

This chain links TRBV7-6 with TRBJ2-3, with TRBD2 matching 10 bases. Germline CDR1 is SGHVS and CDR2 is FNYEAQ. The V gene end was trimmed by 0 bases and the J gene end by 2 bases; junction bases not matched to a gene: 8. The CDR3 totals 18 residues. The CDR3 region is CASSLALSSGGSTDTQYF. The CDR3 DNA reads TGTGCCAGCAGCTTAGCGCTGTCTAGCGGGGGATCCACAGATACGCAGTATTTT.

The chain links TRBV18 to TRBJ1-1, with TRBD1 identical over 7 bases. Germline V gene data show CDR1 as KGHSH and CDR2 as LQKENI. The CDR3 is made up of 14 amino acids. V was pared by 6 bases and J by 0 bases, with 4 bases of the junction left unmatched. The chain's CDR3 is CASSSGQLNTEAFF. In DNA, the CDR3 is TGTGCCAGCTCGTCGGGACAGTTGAACACTGAAGCTTTCTTT.

The chain combines TRBV5-1 with TRBJ2-7; 11 bases are a match to TRBD2. This CDR3 contains 17 residues. CDR1 SGHRS and CDR2 YFSETQ come from the germline V gene. J lost 0 bases, V lost 3 bases, and 8 bases had no gene match. The CDR3 DNA reads TGCGCCAGCAGCTACCGCAAGGGACTAGCGGACTCCTACGAGCAGTACTTC. Translating gives CASSYRKGLADSYEQYF. Based on the CDR3 plus reference TRBV5-1 and TRBJ2-7, the full variable domain is KAGVTQTPRYLIKTRGQQVTLSCSPISGHRSVSWYQQTPGQGLQFLFEYFSETQRNKGNFPGRFSGRQFSNSRSEMNVSTLELGDSALYLCASSYRKGLADSYEQYFGPGTRLTVT.